What follows are 7 T cell receptor beta chains derived from one specimen sequenced in a study of CD8 T cells in ankylosing spondylitis. TCRdb reprocessed the 5' RACE reads via MiXCR and lists one record per CDR3 protein. The sample has about 240,000 distinct CDR3 sequences; 9.5% to 12% are singletons. Sequenced input: blood, either unsorted or a sorted T cell fraction (not recorded which). The receptors shown here come from a male donor with ankylosing spondylitis or in good health (not recorded which).

This clonotype was recorded many times. The CDR3 DNA sequence: TGCGCCAGCAGCTGGGGACTAGCGGACAATGAGCAGTTCTTC. Translated: CASSWGLADNEQFF. V and J are TRBV5-1 and TRBJ2-1, with 11 bases that match TRBD2. Germline CDR1 and CDR2: SGHRS and YFSETQ. This CDR3 is 14 amino acids long. J lost 5 bases, V lost 3 bases, and 1 base had no gene match.

On this clonotype: At one boundary the junction diverges from the germline segment, which might be a read error. This chain joins TRBV7-6 and TRBJ1-2; tentatively, D is TRBD1 (5 bases). Per germline, CDR1 SGHVS and CDR2 FNYEAQ. This CDR3 region has 16 residues. For the CDR3, the DNA is TGTGCCAGCAGCTTCAGCTTTGGGGGGAGTAACTATGGCTACACTTTC. Protein product: CASSFSFGGSNYGYTF.

This clonotype was recorded many times. The chain uses TRBV5-1 and TRBJ2-1, with D possibly being TRBD1 or TRBD2 (7 bases each). This CDR3 contains 16 residues. CDR1 is SGHRS and CDR2 is YFSETQ in the germline V gene. The V and J ends lost 4 bases and 1 base respectively, with 15 bases between them. Here the CDR3 reads CASSAPGGASYNEQFF. DNA for the CDR3: TGCGCCAGCAGCGCGCCAGGGGGGGCTTCCTACAATGAGCAGTTCTTC.

In its sample, this clonotype was seen a few times. This chain connects TRBV20-1 to TRBJ2-3; TRBD1 agrees at 7 bases. This CDR3 region has 15 residues. The V gene end was trimmed by 0 bases and the J gene end by 6 bases; junction bases not matched to a gene: 9. Germline V CDR1 and CDR2: DFQATT, SNEGSKA (reference sequence). CDR3 in amino acids: CSARDQGQVRDTQYF. The DNA for the CDR3 is TGCAGTGCTAGAGATCAAGGACAGGTCAGGGATACGCAGTATTTT.

This clonotype was observed at least ten times. The chain uses TRBV6-5 and TRBJ2-1; 8 bases fit TRBD2. V trimming: 7 bases; J trimming: 7 bases; junction bases outside the gene matches: 9. The CDR3 sequence is 14 residues long. CDR1 is MNHEY and CDR2 is SVGAGI in the germline V gene. CDR3 protein: CASNSRTSRNEQFF. The CDR3 DNA follows: TGTGCCAGCAATTCCAGGACTAGCAGGAATGAGCAGTTCTTC.

In this sample, this clonotype turned up a few times. The chain uses TRBV3-1 and TRBJ2-5; D might be TRBD2 (6 bases). The CDR3 spans 15 residues. Looked up from germline, CDR1 is LGHDT and CDR2 is YNNKEL (reference sequence). Trimming pared 1 base from V and 2 bases from J, leaving 11 bases between. CDR3 residues: CASSQGPTRQETQYF. In DNA, the CDR3 is TGTGCCAGCAGCCAAGGCCCGACTAGGCAAGAGACCCAGTACTTC.

This clonotype occurred many times. This sequence joins TRBV20-1 and TRBJ1-2, with D unresolved. CDR1 DFQATT and CDR2 SNEGSKA come from the germline V gene (reference sequence). The V end lost 5 bases, the J end lost 4 bases, and 17 bases lay between the germline ends. The CDR3 is 14 amino acids. The CDR3: CSAFRAGRAYGYTF. The CDR3 DNA is TGCAGTGCTTTTCGGGCCGGGAGGGCCTATGGCTACACCTTC.